One sample yielded the 5 T cell receptor beta chains listed below, sequenced in a study of cytomegalovirus exposure and HLA in healthy donors. PCR involved 60 Vbeta and 13 Jbeta primers. The method was immunoSEQ multiplex PCR; TCRdb's version includes in-frame clones alone and lacks a portion of them. Its table records approximately 72,000 clones. The sequenced material came from PBMCs. The receptors were sampled from a woman aged 40 to 55 in good health and CMV-seropositive.

V usage is TRBV11-3 and J usage is TRBJ2-1; maybe TRBD2 (6 bases). CDR1 and CDR2 (germline): SGHNT, YENEEA. The CDR3 has 15 amino acids. The V end was cut by 5 bases, the J end by 1 base, with 12 bases between. CDR3: CASSKIGRSYNEQFF. The CDR3 DNA reads TGTGCCAGCAGCAAAATTGGGAGGTCCTACAATGAGCAGTTCTTC.

The chain links TRBV11-2 to TRBJ1-1, with 9 nucleotides matching TRBD1. The CDR3 is 15 residues long. The germline gives CDR1 SGHAT, CDR2 FQNNGV. The V segment lost 6 bases and the J segment 3 bases; nucleotides outside the gene matches: 8. CDR3 coding DNA: TGTGCCAGCAGTCACAGGGGGCCTCCGTACACTGAAGCTTTCTTT. This gives the protein CASSHRGPPYTEAFF.

The chain employs TRBV5-4 and TRBJ2-7; maybe TRBD1 (6 bases). V lost 2 bases and J lost 2, with 20 bases in between. In germline, CDR1 is SGHNT, CDR2 YYREEE (reference sequence). The CDR3 loop spans 17 amino acids. The CDR3 coding sequence is TGTGCCAGCAGCTTTCTCCCAACAGGGACGAAGACCTACGAGCAGTACTTC. Its translation is CASSFLPTGTKTYEQYF.

The chain employs TRBV20-1 and TRBJ2-7; D call uncertain. In germline, CDR1 is DFQATT, CDR2 SNEGSKA (reference sequence). V was pared by 5 bases and J by 5 bases, with 10 bases between. The CDR3 runs 11 residues. The CDR3 sequence: CSAHRSDEQYF. CDR3 nucleotide sequence: TGCAGTGCTCACAGATCTGACGAGCAGTACTTC.

The chain carries TRBV6-1 and TRBJ2-1, with 11 bases identical to TRBD2. The V gene end was trimmed by 2 bases and the J gene end by 6 bases; junction bases not matched to a gene: 3. Germline V lookup: CDR1 MNHNS, CDR2 SASEGT. The CDR3 has 15 amino acids. The CDR3 sequence is CASSEFSGGANEQFF. The CDR3 bases are TGTGCCAGCAGTGAATTTAGCGGGGGGGCCAATGAGCAGTTCTTC.